These 7 T cell receptor beta chains were all obtained from the same sample, sequenced in a study of technical replicates of blood from a few donors. Data came from immunoSEQ multiplex PCR; TCRdb stores just in-frame clones and leaves some out. This table has over 65,000 clones, roughly 98% appearing once. The sample taken for sequencing was T cells isolated from PBMCs. These receptor sequences come from a human donor in good health.

This chain connects TRBV28 to TRBJ1-5; D gene unclear. Trimming pared 6 bases from V and 2 bases from J, leaving 5 bases between. CDR3 length: 12 amino acids. Germline loops: CDR1 MDHEN, CDR2 SYDVKM. The DNA of the CDR3 is TGTGCCAGCAGGAGGGGCAATCAGCCCCAGCATTTT. This translates into CASRRGNQPQHF.

The rearrangement joins TRBV5-1 to TRBJ1-4; the D gene is possibly TRBD1 (5 bases). The CDR3 consists of 14 residues. The V end lost 4 bases, the J end lost 4 bases, and 11 bases lay between the germline ends. Germline lookup yields CDR1 SGHRS and CDR2 YFSETQ. CDR3 sequence reads: CASSPGHSNEKLFF. The CDR3 coding sequence is TGCGCCAGCAGCCCCGGACACAGTAATGAAAAACTGTTTTTT.

This rearrangement joins TRBV11-2 to TRBJ1-5, with a tentative D call TRBD1 (5 bases). Trimming took 1 base from V and 4 from J, leaving 8 bases between them. This CDR3 spans 14 amino acids. Germline V gene data show CDR1 as SGHAT and CDR2 as FQNNGV. The CDR3 bases are TGTGCCAGCAGCTTAGGTCAGGGTAATCAGCCCCAGCATTTT. Translating gives CASSLGQGNQPQHF.

This chain uses TRBV29-1 with TRBJ1-3, with TRBD1 identical over 8 bases. With V trimmed by 7 bases and J by 4 bases, 6 bases remained unmatched. The CDR3 is 13 residues long. Germline V gene sequence: CDR1 SQVTM, CDR2 ANQGSEA. CDR3 nucleotide sequence: TGCAGCGGACGGACAGGGCAGGGAAACACCATATATTTT. It translates to CSGRTGQGNTIYF. Combining the CDR3 with reference TRBV29-1 and TRBJ1-3 gives the whole variable domain SAVISQKPSRDICQRGTSLTIQCQVDSQVTMMFWYRQQPGQSLTLIATANQGSEATYESGFVIDKFPISRPNLTFSTLTVSNMSPEDSSIYLCSGRTGQGNTIYFGEGSWLTVV.

The V gene is TRBV27, the J gene TRBJ2-7; possibly TRBD2 for D (5 bases). The germline gives CDR1 MNHEY, CDR2 SMNVEV (reference sequence). The length of the CDR3 is 12 residues. The V gene lost 8 bases and the J gene lost 2 bases, with 10 bases spanning the gap. The chain's CDR3 is CASGRGTYEQYF. DNA for the CDR3: TGTGCCAGCGGGCGAGGGACCTACGAGCAGTACTTC.

This sequence joins TRBV5-1 and TRBJ2-1; 7 bases are a match to TRBD1. This CDR3 region has 14 residues. Germline CDR1 and CDR2: SGHRS and YFSETQ. The trim removed 4 bases at V and 0 bases at J, leaving 1 base unmatched. The chain's CDR3 is CASSPGGSYNEQFF. CDR3 nucleotide sequence: TGCGCCAGCAGCCCAGGGGGCTCCTACAATGAGCAGTTCTTC.

The V call is TRBV11-3, the J call TRBJ1-5, with 7 bases lining up with TRBD1. The ends lost 5 bases at V and 2 bases at J; junction bases unmatched: 6. Per the germline V gene, CDR1 is SGHNT and CDR2 is YENEEA. This CDR3 contains 15 residues. CDR3 bases: TGTGCCAGCAGCCGAACAGGGGAGGGCAATCAGCCCCAGCATTTT. It is translated as CASSRTGEGNQPQHF.